The source of this TCR beta chain is a study of T-cell memory formation after mild COVID-19. Study-wide context: TCR clusters were mostly confined to one donor each.

Findings and limits, study-wide: Memory sampled before infection contained some responding clones, suggesting cross-reactive memory joined.

TCRdb reprocessed the 5' RACE reads with MiXCR, giving one entry per CDR3 protein. The sample contains about 300,000 distinct CDR3 sequences, roughly a fifth of which appear only once. The germline V gene has CDR1 SEHNR and CDR2 FQNEAQ (reference sequence). Trimming took 3 bases from V and 5 from J; bases not matched to a gene: 7. This CDR3 spans 15 amino acids. This clonotype came up a few times. Antigen: not known. This chain links TRBV7-9 with TRBJ2-3; 8 positions match TRBD2. Input material: PBMCs or a T cell subset sorted from them (not recorded which). This clonotype was sampled from a man aged 18 to 30 who had mild COVID-19 (a few samples of this study predate the infection). Cell type and time point are not known. The CDR3 loop reads CASSLDGGAGDTQYF. In nucleotides, the CDR3 is TGTGCCAGCAGCTTGGACGGGGGGGCAGGAGATACGCAGTATTTT.